This T cell receptor beta chain stems from a study of cytotoxic CD8 clonotypes in ibrutinib-treated CLL. V was pared by 5 bases and J by 3 bases, with 8 bases between. The CDR3 spans 13 residues. Looked up from germline, CDR1 is PRHDT and CDR2 is FYEKMQ (reference sequence). Sequenced by immunoSEQ multiplex PCR; TCRdb stores in-frame clones only, minus some. The table includes approximately 300,000 clones, roughly 80% detected once. The sequencing used PBMCs, collected before ibrutinib treatment. The source of this sequence is a human donor with chronic lymphocytic leukemia. The chain carries TRBV13 and TRBJ2-1; D uncertain. CDR3 region: CASSSENYNEQFF. CDR3 sequence (DNA): TGTGCCAGCAGCAGTGAGAACTACAATGAGCAGTTCTTC.